Sequencing of this T cell receptor beta chain was carried out in a study of vaccination and CD4 T cells after COVID-19. Treatment defined: roughly ten-day PBMC culture with coronavirus spike peptide pools or control peptides (ViraFEST assay). The assay that was used to sequence DNA from cultured CD4+ T cells was the Oncomine TCR Beta short-read assay. Each CDR3 protein is one row after TCRdb ran MiXCR on the PCR reads. Altogether 15,000 or so distinct CDR3 sequences are present, 40% to 55% being singletons, with the ten largest covering around 11%. A note on this clonotype: Antigen specificity is unknown.

Sequencing was performed on CD4+ T cells from blood, cultured in vitro. This clonotype was sampled from a human donor who had recovered from COVID-19.

DNA of the CDR3: TGTGCCATCAGTGAGTCAGTGTTTTCCTACGAGCAGTACTTC. Its protein is CAISESVFSYEQYF. This chain uses TRBV10-3 with TRBJ2-7; D remains ambiguous. The ends were cut back, 0 bases at V and 1 base at J, with 7 bases in the middle. This CDR3 has 14 amino acids. CDR1 and CDR2 from the germline V gene are ENHRY and SYGVKD.